The 11 T cell receptor beta chains given below trace back to one sample, sequenced in a study of early T cells in non-severe SARS-CoV-2 infection. One entry per CDR3 protein, called by TCRdb with MiXCR from the 5' RACE reads. The table lists approximately 110,000 distinct CDR3 sequences, 14% to 15% of them singletons, with 21% in the top ten. Sequencing was performed on whole blood. The origin of the receptors is an adult who was a healthcare worker with PCR-confirmed SARS-CoV-2 infection or an uninfected control (not recorded which).

The chain is built from TRBV11-3 and TRBJ2-1; a weak D match, TRBD2 (6 bases). The germline V gene has CDR1 SGHNT and CDR2 YENEEA. The germline V and J ends were trimmed by 3 bases and 7 bases, with 13 bases remaining between them. The CDR3 has 14 residues. The DNA for the CDR3 is TGTGCCAGCAGCTTGGGGGACTTCAGAAATGAGCAGTTCTTC. Translation gives CASSLGDFRNEQFF. Variable domain in full (rest from reference TRBV11-3 and TRBJ2-1): EAGVVQSPRYKIIEKKQPVAFWCNPISGHNTLYWYLQNLGQGPELLIRYENEEAVDDSQLPKDRFSAERLKGVDSTLKIQPAELGDSAVYLCASSLGDFRNEQFFGPGTRLTVL.

The chain has TRBV9 and TRBJ2-5, with a possible D match to TRBD2 (6 bases). V lost 4 bases, J lost 2 bases, and 9 bases lay in between. Germline CDR1 and CDR2: SGDLS and YYNGEE. The CDR3 covers 13 residues. CDR3 region: CASSISGQETQYF. The DNA for the CDR3 is TGTGCCAGCAGCATAAGCGGGCAAGAGACCCAGTACTTC.

This clonotype appeared once. The chain couples TRBV21-1 to TRBJ1-2. TRBV21-1 is shown as a pseudogene. This CDR3 region has 13 residues. CDR3: CASGVPGLDGYTF. The CDR3 bases are TGTGCCAGCGGGGTCCCCGGCCTAGATGGCTACACCTTC.

The chain carries TRBV6-5 and TRBJ1-2, with 11 bases lining up with TRBD1. The CDR3 extends over 17 amino acids. Germline trimming cut 6 bases from V and 3 bases from J; bases unmatched to any gene: 12. Germline CDR1 MNHEY, CDR2 SVGAGI. The CDR3 protein is CASSPKYRGQGDYGYTF. The CDR3 nucleotides are TGTGCCAGCAGCCCCAAATACCGGGGACAGGGGGACTATGGCTACACCTTC.

This clonotype turned up a few times. This chain joins TRBV28 and TRBJ1-4; perhaps TRBD1 as D (5 bases). The CDR3 is 15 amino acids. CDR1 is MDHEN and CDR2 is SYDVKM in the germline V gene. V was pared by 7 bases and J by 8 bases, with 20 bases between. CDR3 residues: CASISLRQGGEKLFF. The CDR3 DNA follows: TGTGCCAGCATTAGTTTACGGCAGGGCGGGGAAAAACTGTTTTTT.

This clonotype was counted between two and nine times. The chain combines TRBV6-2 or TRBV6-3 with TRBJ1-1; tentative D call: TRBD1 (5 bases). Germline V gene data show CDR1 as MNHEY and CDR2 as SVGEGT. This CDR3 is built from 14 residues. The V end was cut by 4 bases, the J end by 13 bases, with 22 bases between. The CDR3 reads CASSLLEGLPGGFF. CDR3 nucleotides: TGTGCCAGCAGTTTACTCGAGGGACTTCCGGGCGGTTTCTTT.

This clonotype has ten or more counts. The gene calls are TRBV4-1 and TRBJ1-1; the D gene is possibly TRBD1 (6 bases). V lost 0 bases to trimming and J lost 6 bases, with 14 bases between them. Per germline, CDR1 MGHRA and CDR2 YSYEKL. The length of the CDR3 is 15 residues. The CDR3 is CASSQEGRGRSEAFF. CDR3 sequence (DNA): TGCGCCAGCAGCCAAGAGGGCAGGGGTAGGTCTGAAGCTTTCTTT.

The V and J genes are TRBV12-5 and TRBJ2-5; D possibly corresponds to TRBD2 (6 bases). From germline, CDR1 is LGHNT and CDR2 FRNRAP. The CDR3 spans 15 residues. V lost 6 bases, J lost 4 bases, and 18 bases lay in between. Here the CDR3 reads CASGLHNGGLETQYF. The CDR3 DNA reads as TGTGCTAGTGGCCTCCATAACGGGGGATTAGAGACCCAGTACTTC.

This clonotype was detected ten times or more. The chain combines TRBV7-3 with TRBJ2-1, with a weak D call TRBD2 (6 bases). Trimming took 5 bases from V and 4 from J, leaving 15 bases between them. There are 15 residues in the CDR3. Germline V lookup: CDR1 SGHTA, CDR2 FQGTGA. The CDR3 nucleotides are TGTGCCAGCAGCCGACTCGGCGGGGCTTACAATGAGCAGTTCTTC. It is translated as CASSRLGGAYNEQFF.

This clonotype was seen a handful of times. This chain's CDR3 is CASRRTEPNEKLFF. CDR3 sequence (DNA): TGTGCCAGCAGGAGGACAGAACCTAATGAAAAACTGTTTTTT. V gene TRBV28 combines with J gene TRBJ1-4, with D perhaps TRBD1 (6 bases). CDR3 length: 14 residues. The germline gives CDR1 MDHEN, CDR2 SYDVKM. V lost 6 bases and J lost 3, with 11 bases in between.

V and J are TRBV10-2 and TRBJ2-1, with D perhaps matching TRBD1 (5 bases). Trimming shortened V by 3 bases and J by 0 bases, and 12 bases separated the two germline ends. The CDR3 totals 16 residues. Germline V CDR1 and CDR2: WSHSY, SAAADI. The CDR3 protein is CASSETQESSYNEQFF. In DNA form, the CDR3 reads TGCGCCAGCAGTGAAACACAGGAAAGCTCCTACAATGAGCAGTTCTTC.